These 25 T cell receptor beta chains originate from one sample sequenced in a study of tumor-infiltrating lymphocytes in primary liver carcinoma. Extraction of RNA together with DNA used about 18-30 mg of unsorted bulk tissue. cDNA specific to TCR beta was made from around 530 ng of total RNA, with a constant-region primer employed for priming. Three nested multiplex PCR rounds, a slightly modified ARM-PCR method, built the TCR beta libraries. It was with TRBV1-TRBV30 forward primers and a C-beta reverse primer that the first two PCR rounds were run, at around 11 cycles each. TCRdb recomputed calls from the multiplex PCR reads with MiXCR, one row per CDR3 protein. The sample shows over 100,000 distinct CDR3 sequences, roughly 70% of them seen only once. The source material was tumor-adjacent normal liver tissue. The receptors stem from a woman aged 55-70 years with primary liver carcinoma and hepatitis B virus infection.

Of note for this clonotype: One end of the junction fails to match germline, which may point to a read error. V gene TRBV5-5 combines with J gene TRBJ2-1, with unresolved D. The CDR3 consists of 14 residues. The germline CDR1 and CDR2 sequences are SGHKS and YYEKEE (reference sequence). The CDR3 DNA is TGTACCAGCAGCTACATGGGCTCCTACAATGAGCAGTTCTTT. Amino acids: CTSSYMGSYNEQFF.

Worth noting for this clonotype: This clone may be a read error of a much larger clone one base away. This sequence joins TRBV5-1 and TRBJ1-1; 8 bases align to TRBD1. Germline V gives CDR1 SGHRS, CDR2 YFSETQ. The CDR3 is 16 residues long. The junction had 9 bases not matched to a gene; V was cut back by 1 base and J by 4 bases. The CDR3 DNA sequence: TGCGCCAGCAGCTTGCCGAGACAGGGGCAGAGCACTGAAGCTTTCTTT. Encoded protein: CASSLPRQGQSTEAFF.

Comments on this clonotype: A clone one base away is much larger, so this may be a read error. This rearrangement joins TRBV29-1 to TRBJ2-3, with no clear D. Germline lookup yields CDR1 SQVTM and CDR2 ANQGSEA. This CDR3 has 13 amino acids. The CDR3 region has the DNA TGCAGCGTTTCAACGGGTTCCACAGATACGCAGTGTTTT. Its translation is CSVSTGSTDTQCF.

Of note for this clonotype: With a much larger clone just one base away, this may be a read error. This chain uses TRBV7-9 with TRBJ2-3; TRBD1 matches 8 bases. CDR1 and CDR2 (germline): SEHNR, FQNEAQ (reference sequence). This CDR3 region has 16 residues. CDR3: CACSLSDRGRADTQYF. The CDR3 nucleotides are TGTGCCTGCAGCCTCTCCGACAGGGGAAGGGCAGATACGCAGTATTTT.

The chain recombines TRBV10-3 with TRBJ2-7; D gene ambiguous. Germline values: CDR1 ENHRY, CDR2 SYGVKD. The V end lost 0 bases, the J end lost 3 bases, and 12 bases lay between the germline ends. The length of the CDR3 is 15 residues. CDR3 region: CAISESQLRVYEQYF. CDR3 nucleotide sequence: TGTGCCATCAGTGAGTCCCAACTCCGAGTCTACGAGCAGTACTTC.

Note on this clonotype: One end of the junction fails to match germline, which may point to a read error. This chain uses TRBV13 with TRBJ2-1, with 7 nucleotides matching TRBD2. The CDR3 spans 17 residues. Germline lookup yields CDR1 PRHDT and CDR2 FYEKMQ (reference sequence). The CDR3 loop is CVSSLVVAGVGKSEQFF. Here the CDR3 DNA reads TGTGTCAGCAGCTTAGTGGTTGCGGGAGTAGGCAAGTCAGAGCAGTTCTTC. The full variable domain, in which reference TRBV13 and TRBJ2-1 provide the parts outside the CDR3, is AAGVIQSPRHLIKEKRETATLKCYPIPRHDTVYWYQQGPGQDPQFLISFYEKMQSDKGSIPDRFSAQQFSDYHSELNMSSLELGDSALYFCVSSLVVAGVGKSEQFFGPGTRLTVL.

About this clonotype itself: No conserved phenylalanine or tryptophan is present at the end of the CDR3, so a read error is the likely explanation. No DNA is shown, since the ends of the CDR3 on it are uncertain; the CDR3 is the one TCRdb lists. The chain carries TRBV11-2 and TRBJ2-1; the tabulated D call, TRBD2, remains unverified against the DNA. The CDR3 length equals 14 residues, ends included. Germline values: CDR1 SGHAT, CDR2 FQNNGV. The CDR3 protein is CASSPDSMYREQSL.

This clonotype has only a few counts. This may come from a read error, since a much larger clone is one base off. The chain couples TRBV5-1 to TRBJ2-3; the match to TRBD2 covers 7 bases. V dropped 5 bases and J dropped 6; count of bases not matched to a gene: 9. Germline V lookup: CDR1 SGHRS, CDR2 YFSETQ. The CDR3 runs to 14 residues. CDR3 bases: TGCGCCAGCAGTCACAACGGGAGGTCCGATACGCAGTATTTT. Translation: CASSHNGRSDTQYF.

In regard to this clonotype: The junction departs from the called germline gene at one end, perhaps through a read error. This chain connects TRBV4-1 to TRBJ1-1, with D maybe TRBD1 (5 bases). CDR1 MGHRA and CDR2 YSYEKL come from the germline V gene. The CDR3 has 17 residues. CDR3 amino acids: CTSSQGAGSGLFTEAFF. The CDR3 DNA follows: TGCACCAGCAGCCAAGGCGCCGGGTCAGGGCTTTTCACTGAAGCTTTCTTT.

The rearrangement uses TRBV5-1 and TRBJ2-3; D unclear. The end of the DNA aligns better with TRBJ1-5, so the J call may be wrong. CDR3 size: 15 residues. Germline V gives CDR1 SGHRS, CDR2 YFSETQ. The CDR3 loop reads CASSAMRYRGDTQHF. CDR3 nucleotide sequence: TGCGCCAGCAGCGCGATGCGTTATCGCGGAGATACGCAGCATTTT.

Regarding this clonotype: This could be a read error, since a much larger clone is one nucleotide away. The rearrangement links TRBV6-5 to TRBJ2-7, with TRBD2 identical over 10 bases. CDR1 MNHEY and CDR2 SVGAGI come from the germline V gene. The CDR3 runs to 16 residues. The CDR3 DNA reads TGTGCCAGCAGGGCGACACTAGCGGGGTACTCCCACGAGCAGTACTTC. Translated: CASRATLAGYSHEQYF.

This clonotype was observed at least ten times. V is TRBV5-1 and J is TRBJ2-7, with TRBD1 identical over 7 bases. The CDR3 has 16 residues. Trimming at V came to 4 bases and at J to 2 bases, leaving 12 bases not matched to a gene. Germline CDR1 is SGHRS and CDR2 is YFSETQ. The CDR3, as DNA: TGCGCCAGCAGCCTACTTAGTGGGGACAGCACCTACGAGCAGTACTTC. The encoded protein is CASSLLSGDSTYEQYF.

The chain has TRBV29-1 and TRBJ1-2, with D possibly TRBD1 on 5 matching bases. V lost 0 bases to trimming and J lost 7 bases, with 15 bases between them. Germline CDR1 is SQVTM and CDR2 is ANQGSEA. The CDR3 consists of 14 residues. This CDR3 is CSVEDPWDRLGYTF. Here the CDR3 DNA reads TGCAGCGTTGAAGATCCATGGGACCGGCTTGGCTACACCTTC.

Of note for this clonotype: This CDR3 is missing its conserved last phenylalanine or tryptophan, likely due to a read error. J is TRBJ1-1 and V is TRBV11-2; tentatively, D is TRBD1 (6 bases). CDR1 and CDR2 from the germline V gene are SGHAT and FQNNGV. This CDR3 is 12 amino acids long. The V end lost 5 bases, the J end lost 5 bases, and 9 bases lay between the germline ends. The CDR3: CASSLGTTEAFV. CDR3 sequence (DNA): TGTGCCAGCAGCCTAGGGACAACTGAAGCTTTCGTT.

As to this clonotype: This sequence may be a read error, since a much larger clone differs from it by one base. The rearrangement links TRBV7-8 to TRBJ1-1; 7 bases map to TRBD1. From germline, CDR1 is SGHVS and CDR2 FQNEAQ. CDR3 size: 15 residues. The CDR3 spells CASSLVTGANAEAFF. The CDR3 nucleotides are TGTGCCAGCAGCTTAGTAACAGGGGCGAACGCTGAAGCTTTCTTT.

This clonotype showed up many times. CDR3 sequence reads: CASSFGSYYEQYF. CDR3 coding DNA: TGTGCCAGCAGTTTCGGGTCCTACTACGAGCAGTACTTC. The J gene is TRBJ2-7, the V gene TRBV12-3 or TRBV12-4; D is undetermined. V was trimmed by 3 bases and J by 3 bases, leaving 9 bases between them. This CDR3 is built from 13 residues.

A remark on this clonotype: The junction and the germline gene differ at one end; a read error may be behind it. This chain uses TRBV11-1 with TRBJ2-2, with a possible D match to TRBD2 (5 bases). Germline CDR1 reads SGHAT; CDR2 reads FQDESV (reference sequence). This CDR3 has 14 amino acids. The CDR3 here is CASRLSLDTGVLFF. CDR3 in DNA: TGTGCCAGCAGATTGAGCCTTGACACCGGGGTGCTGTTTTTT.

This clonotype was counted once. The conserved phenylalanine or tryptophan is not found at the CDR3 terminus, so this likely reflects a read error. The genes are TRBV6-5 and TRBJ1-5; D is unclear. The CDR3 sequence is 13 residues long. Germline V lookup: CDR1 MNHEY, CDR2 SVGAGI. The CDR3 sequence is CASTSGVNQPQHI. CDR3 sequence (DNA): TGTGCCAGCACTTCCGGCGTCAATCAACCCCAGCATATT.

About this clonotype: This may come from a read error, since a much larger clone is one base off. V and J are TRBV14 and TRBJ1-1, with D perhaps matching TRBD1 (6 bases). The CDR3 sequence is 14 residues long. CDR1 is SGHDN and CDR2 is FVKESK in the germline V gene. The CDR3 sequence: CACSRQGGYTEAFF. In DNA, the CDR3 is TGTGCCTGCAGCCGGCAAGGGGGTTATACTGAAGCTTTCTTT.

This clonotype was counted many times. The rearrangement uses TRBV29-1 and TRBJ2-1; possible D gene TRBD1, 5 bases. The CDR3 totals 14 residues. CDR1 is SQVTM, CDR2 ANQGSEA, per germline. V lost 1 base to trimming and J lost 4 bases, with 11 bases between them. Here the CDR3 DNA reads TGCAGCGTTGAAGGTTTAACAGGATACAATGAGCAGTTCTTC. It specifies CSVEGLTGYNEQFF.

Only one count was recorded for this clonotype. This chain links TRBV25-1 with TRBJ1-2; possible D gene TRBD1, 5 bases. With 10 bases removed from V and 4 bases from J, the gap between germline ends came to 13 bases. Germline loops: CDR1 MGHDK, CDR2 SYGVNS. The CDR3 length is 12 residues. The CDR3 nucleotides are TGTGCCACCCACAGGTCGCCCTATGGCTACACCTTC. Its protein product is CATHRSPYGYTF.

This chain links TRBV28 with TRBJ1-1, with D maybe TRBD1 (5 bases). CDR1 is MDHEN and CDR2 is SYDVKM in the germline V gene. Trimming left V 2 bases short and J 12 bases short, with 16 bases between. The CDR3 is 13 amino acids. CDR3 amino acids: CASSLKFQGETFF. DNA for the CDR3: TGTGCCAGCAGTTTAAAGTTCCAGGGAGAGACTTTCTTT.

In this sample, this clonotype turned up once. The missing conserved phenylalanine or tryptophan at the end of this CDR3 makes a read error likely. The chain couples TRBV10-3 to TRBJ2-7; D is undetermined. V shed 6 bases and J shed 3 bases, with 9 bases lying between them. There are 12 residues in the CDR3. CDR1 ENHRY and CDR2 SYGVKD come from the germline V gene. The CDR3 sequence is CAISKGRYEQYS. CDR3 coding DNA: TGTGCCATCAGCAAGGGCCGCTACGAGCAGTACTCC.

In this sample, this clonotype turned up a few times. One base away lies a much larger clone, so this may be a sequencing read error. Without the conserved terminal phenylalanine or tryptophan, this CDR3 likely stems from a read error. The rearrangement links TRBV5-1 to TRBJ2-7; 10 bases fit TRBD2. V shed 4 bases and J 2 bases; nucleotides not matched to a gene: 12. The CDR3 sequence is 17 residues long. The germline gives CDR1 SGHRS, CDR2 YFSETQ. CDR3 region: CASSARQSSGSPYEQYL. The DNA for the CDR3 is TGCGCCAGCAGCGCCCGGCAGTCTAGCGGGAGCCCCTACGAGCAGTACCTC.

In the case of this clonotype: A read error is likely, as this CDR3 ends without the conserved phenylalanine or tryptophan. The rearrangement joins TRBV29-1 to TRBJ2-5, with D perhaps assigned TRBD1 or TRBD2 (5 bases each). This CDR3 region has 13 residues. CDR1 and CDR2 (germline): SQVTM, ANQGSEA. Trimming cost V 4 bases and J 5 bases, with 14 bases left between them. The CDR3 DNA follows: TGCAGCGTTGTGGGACGGGGTCGGGAGACCCAGTACTCC. This gives the protein CSVVGRGRETQYS.